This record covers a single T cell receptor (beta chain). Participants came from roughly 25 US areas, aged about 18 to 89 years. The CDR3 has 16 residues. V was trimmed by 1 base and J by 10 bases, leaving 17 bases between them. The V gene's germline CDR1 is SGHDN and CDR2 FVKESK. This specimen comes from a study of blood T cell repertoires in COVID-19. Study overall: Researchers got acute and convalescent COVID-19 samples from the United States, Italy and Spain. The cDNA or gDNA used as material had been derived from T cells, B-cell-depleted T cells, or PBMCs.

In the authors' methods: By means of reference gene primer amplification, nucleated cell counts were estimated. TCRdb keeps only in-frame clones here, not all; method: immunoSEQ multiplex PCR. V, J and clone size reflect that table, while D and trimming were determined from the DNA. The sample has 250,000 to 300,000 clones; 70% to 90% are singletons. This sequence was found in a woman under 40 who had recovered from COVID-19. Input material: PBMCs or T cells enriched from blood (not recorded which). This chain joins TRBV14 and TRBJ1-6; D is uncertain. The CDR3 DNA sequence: TGTGCCAGCAGCCAAGTTAGCGTGGCGAGAGGGTCACCCCTCCACTTT. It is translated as CASSQVSVARGSPLHF.